The 24 T cell receptor beta chains below come from one sample, sequenced in a study of T cells in Graves' hyperthyroidism and ophthalmopathy. It was RNA transcripts that yielded the amplified TCR beta CDR3 regions. First-round RT-PCR of the TCR CDR3 relied on the HTBI primer set. MiXCR, run by TCRdb on the multiplex PCR reads, gives a single entry per CDR3 protein. The sample holds 600,000 or so distinct CDR3 sequences, 12% to 15% seen once. Sequencing input: blood. The receptor set was obtained from a woman aged 18-29 years with Graves' ophthalmopathy.

The chain joins TRBV6-2 or TRBV6-3 to TRBJ2-5, with D perhaps TRBD2 (6 bases). The length of the CDR3 is 17 residues. Germline V gene lookup returns CDR1 MNHEY and CDR2 SVGEGT. Trimming took off 7 bases at V and 1 base at J, with 22 bases between the two ends. The CDR3 DNA reads as TGTGCCAGCACCTTCTGGGGGAGTAGCGGCCGCCAAGAGACCCAGTACTTC. Protein: CASTFWGSSGRQETQYF.

The rearrangement links TRBV6-2 or TRBV6-3 to TRBJ1-6; D might be TRBD1 (5 bases). V lost 2 bases and J 6 bases, leaving 8 bases between the germline ends. The CDR3 is made up of 14 amino acids. Germline V gene lookup returns CDR1 MNHEY and CDR2 SVGEGT. The CDR3 reads CASSYRGINSPLHF. CDR3 nucleotides: TGTGCCAGCAGTTACAGGGGAATTAATTCACCCCTCCACTTT.

This clonotype was seen more than once but under ten times. This rearrangement joins TRBV6-2 or TRBV6-3 to TRBJ1-2; the D is unclear. The V end was cut by 2 bases, the J end by 3 bases, with 7 bases between. The CDR3 runs 13 residues. Germline V CDR1 and CDR2: MNHEY, SVGEGT. This CDR3 is CASSYVQDYGYTF. The CDR3 DNA reads as TGTGCCAGCAGTTACGTGCAGGACTATGGCTACACCTTC.

This clonotype was seen more than once but under ten times. The chain recombines TRBV7-8 with TRBJ1-2; no firm D call. Trimming removed 5 bases at V and 4 bases at J, with 8 bases between. Germline-derived CDR1 and CDR2 are SGHVS and FQNEAQ. There are 12 residues in the CDR3. The CDR3 reads CASSGFGYGYTF. The CDR3 DNA reads as TGTGCCAGCAGCGGGTTTGGCTATGGCTACACCTTC.

This clonotype was recorded many times. V gene TRBV7-8 combines with J gene TRBJ2-1; D not certain. The CDR3 has 12 amino acids. Germline CDR1 reads SGHVS; CDR2 reads FQNEAQ. V was pared by 5 bases and J by 9 bases, with 11 bases between. The CDR3 reads CASSPRYGEQFF. The CDR3 DNA reads as TGTGCCAGCAGCCCCCGCTACGGTGAGCAGTTCTTC.

In this sample, this clonotype turned up many times. The CDR3 DNA sequence: TGCGCCAGCAGCTTGGAACCCCAAGCCCCGGGACAGATCCACGAGCAGTACTTC. Encoded protein: CASSLEPQAPGQIHEQYF. The rearrangement links TRBV5-1 to TRBJ2-7; 7 bases match TRBD1. Trimming cost V 0 bases and J 5 bases; bases outside gene matches: 17. This CDR3 is 18 amino acids long. Germline assignment: CDR1 SGHRS and CDR2 YFSETQ.

This chain uses TRBV15 with TRBJ2-7; D is undetermined. This CDR3 is 14 amino acids long. The V gene's germline CDR1 is LNHNV and CDR2 YYDKDF (reference sequence). Trimming shortened V by 0 bases and J by 4 bases, and 10 bases separated the two germline ends. In nucleotides, the CDR3 is TGTGCCACCAGCAGAGAGGCAGGTCAGTACGAGCAGTACTTC. Translation: CATSREAGQYEQYF.

This clonotype has a handful of counts. The chain combines TRBV7-8 with TRBJ2-3; maybe TRBD2 (6 bases). This CDR3 has 15 amino acids. Germline assignment: CDR1 SGHVS and CDR2 FQNEAQ. Between the trimmed V and J ends, which lost 2 bases and 5 bases, there was a span of 14 bases. For the CDR3, the DNA is TGTGCCAGCAGCTTATCCCCCCGGGGAGGAGATACGCAGTATTTT. It translates to CASSLSPRGGDTQYF.

This rearrangement joins TRBV28 to TRBJ2-7; 11 positions match TRBD2. Germline CDR1 MDHEN, CDR2 SYDVKM. J was trimmed by 4 bases and V by 8 bases; bases with no gene match: 7. The CDR3 sequence is 14 residues long. CDR3 sequence reads: CASALLAGEYEQYF. CDR3 nucleotides: TGTGCCAGCGCCTTACTAGCGGGAGAATACGAGCAGTACTTC.

A few counts support this clonotype. The chain uses TRBV7-3 and TRBJ1-4, with 9 positions matching TRBD1. Germline V CDR1 and CDR2: SGHTA, FQGTGA. Unmatched junction bases numbered 3, after V lost 5 bases and J lost 2 bases. The CDR3 covers 15 residues. CDR3 loop: CASSLTGGTNEKLFF. In DNA form, the CDR3 reads TGTGCCAGCAGCCTCACAGGGGGCACTAATGAAAAACTGTTTTTT.

This clonotype was recorded many times. The chain recombines TRBV20-1 with TRBJ2-7, with 12 bases aligning to TRBD2. V gave up 3 bases and J gave up 0 bases; unmatched junction bases: 3. CDR1 is DFQATT and CDR2 is SNEGSKA in the germline V gene (reference sequence). The CDR3 runs 15 residues. This CDR3 is CSARGLAGLSYEQYF. CDR3 sequence (DNA): TGCAGTGCTAGGGGACTAGCGGGCCTCTCCTACGAGCAGTACTTC.

This clonotype was seen only a few times. The V and J genes are TRBV9 and TRBJ1-4; D is unresolved. The CDR3 consists of 15 residues. CDR1 and CDR2 from the germline V gene are SGDLS and YYNGEE. V lost 4 bases to trimming and J lost 8 bases, with 18 bases between them. The CDR3 is CASSPDYFPREKLFF. DNA of the CDR3: TGTGCCAGCAGCCCCGACTACTTTCCCCGGGAAAAACTGTTTTTT.

This clonotype has a handful of counts. This chain joins TRBV29-1 and TRBJ2-4; no definite D call. Trimming took off 4 bases at V and 1 base at J, with 17 bases between the two ends. Germline V gene sequence: CDR1 SQVTM, CDR2 ANQGSEA. The CDR3 is 16 residues long. CDR3 sequence: CSVVAGFSKAKNIQYF. CDR3 DNA: TGCAGCGTTGTTGCCGGGTTCTCTAAGGCCAAAAACATTCAGTACTTC.

This clonotype showed up many times. J is TRBJ1-5 and V is TRBV5-1; 7 bases fit TRBD1. Germline CDR1 reads SGHRS; CDR2 reads YFSETQ. This CDR3 spans 15 amino acids. V dropped 4 bases and J dropped 4; count of bases not matched to a gene: 8. CDR3 DNA: TGCGCCAGCAGCCCTACCGTGGGACAGAATCAGCCCCAGCATTTT. Protein: CASSPTVGQNQPQHF.

This clonotype was counted between two and nine times. The chain is built from TRBV12-3 or TRBV12-4 and TRBJ1-2; the D is unclear. V was pared by 8 bases and J by 0 bases, with 10 bases between. The CDR3 has 13 amino acids. CDR3 sequence: CASLSITNYGYTF. CDR3 coding DNA: TGTGCCAGCCTCTCAATTACTAACTATGGCTACACCTTC.

In this sample, this clonotype turned up many times. The rearrangement uses TRBV28 and TRBJ2-7, with 12 bases lining up with TRBD2. V shed 7 bases and J 0 bases; nucleotides not matched to a gene: 1. The germline V gene encodes CDR1 MDHEN and CDR2 SYDVKM. This CDR3 is built from 14 residues. As DNA, the CDR3 is TGTGCCAGCATGACTAGCGGGAGCTCCTACGAGCAGTACTTC. Protein product: CASMTSGSSYEQYF. Based on the CDR3 plus reference TRBV28 and TRBJ2-7, the full variable domain is DVKVTQSSRYLVKRTGEKVFLECVQDMDHENMFWYRQDPGLGLRLIYFSYDVKMKEKGDIPEGYSVSREKKERFSLILESASTNQTSMYLCASMTSGSSYEQYFGPGTRLTVT.

This clonotype has ten or more counts. The rearrangement joins TRBV12-3 or TRBV12-4 to TRBJ1-5; D remains ambiguous. The ends were cut back, 2 bases at V and 7 bases at J, with 9 bases in the middle. CDR3 length equals 13 residues. The CDR3 reads CASSLIRGQPQHF. The CDR3 DNA is TGTGCCAGCAGTTTAATTCGCGGGCAGCCCCAGCATTTT.

This chain uses TRBV6-1 with TRBJ2-7; 8 bases line up with TRBD2. Trimming at V came to 7 bases and at J to 0 bases, leaving 8 bases not matched to a gene. Germline V gene data show CDR1 as MNHNS and CDR2 as SASEGT. This CDR3 has 15 amino acids. The CDR3 here is CASKVYGGGSYEQYF. In DNA, the CDR3 is TGTGCCAGCAAGGTCTACGGGGGGGGCTCCTACGAGCAGTACTTC.

This clonotype was counted at least ten times. V usage is TRBV14 and J usage is TRBJ1-6, with 7 nucleotides matching TRBD1. Germline V gene lookup returns CDR1 SGHDN and CDR2 FVKESK. After removal of 0 bases from V and 9 bases from J, the junction contained 5 bases not matched to a gene. The CDR3 is 15 residues long. The CDR3 sequence: CASSQEFRGGSPLHF. The CDR3 nucleotides are TGTGCCAGCAGCCAAGAGTTCAGGGGGGGTTCACCCCTCCACTTT. Looking up the rest from reference TRBV14 and TRBJ1-6 gives the full variable domain: EAGVTQFPSHSVIEKGQTVTLRCDPISGHDNLYWYRRVMGKEIKFLLHFVKESKQDESGMPNNRFLAERTGGTYSTLKVQPAELEDSGVYFCASSQEFRGGSPLHFGNGTRLTVT.

The J gene is TRBJ1-5, the V gene TRBV4-1, with a tentative D call TRBD1 (6 bases). The CDR3 loop spans 15 amino acids. V was pared by 4 bases and J by 5 bases, with 15 bases between. Germline lookup yields CDR1 MGHRA and CDR2 YSYEKL. CDR3 coding DNA: TGCGCCAGCAGCCTTTTGACAGGAGTCGATCAGCCCCAGCATTTT. It codes for CASSLLTGVDQPQHF.

The chain is built from TRBV25-1 and TRBJ2-1; TRBD2 is a possible D gene (6 bases). The CDR3 is made up of 14 amino acids. Germline V gives CDR1 MGHDK, CDR2 SYGVNS. V was cut by 8 bases and J by 5 bases, with 16 bases left in between. The CDR3 sequence is CASRLGGSNNEQFF. CDR3 bases: TGTGCCAGCCGCCTCGGAGGGAGTAACAATGAGCAGTTCTTC.

This clonotype was seen at least ten times. The chain carries TRBV5-1 and TRBJ2-2, with 8 positions matching TRBD2. Germline V gene data show CDR1 as SGHRS and CDR2 as YFSETQ. This CDR3 is built from 14 residues. Trimming took 0 bases from V and 6 from J; bases not matched to a gene: 1. CDR3 region: CASSLAGGAGELFF. The CDR3 DNA reads as TGCGCCAGCAGCTTGGCCGGGGGGGCCGGGGAGCTGTTTTTT.

This clonotype showed up many times. This sequence joins TRBV27 and TRBJ2-5; 8 bases are shared with TRBD2. This CDR3 region has 15 residues. Germline V CDR1 and CDR2: MNHEY, SMNVEV (reference sequence). V shed 5 bases, J shed 3 bases, and the junction held 8 bases outside the gene matches. The DNA of the CDR3 is TGTGCCAGCAGTCCCCTGACTAGCGTAAAAGAGACCCAGTACTTC. Its protein product is CASSPLTSVKETQYF.

The V gene is TRBV30, the J gene TRBJ2-7; no clear D gene. The CDR3 contains 11 residues. Germline V gives CDR1 GTSNPN, CDR2 SVGIG (reference sequence). V shed 0 bases and J shed 6 bases, with 6 bases lying between them. The CDR3 region is CAWSVGREQYF. Written as DNA, the CDR3 is TGTGCCTGGAGTGTGGGCCGCGAGCAGTACTTC.